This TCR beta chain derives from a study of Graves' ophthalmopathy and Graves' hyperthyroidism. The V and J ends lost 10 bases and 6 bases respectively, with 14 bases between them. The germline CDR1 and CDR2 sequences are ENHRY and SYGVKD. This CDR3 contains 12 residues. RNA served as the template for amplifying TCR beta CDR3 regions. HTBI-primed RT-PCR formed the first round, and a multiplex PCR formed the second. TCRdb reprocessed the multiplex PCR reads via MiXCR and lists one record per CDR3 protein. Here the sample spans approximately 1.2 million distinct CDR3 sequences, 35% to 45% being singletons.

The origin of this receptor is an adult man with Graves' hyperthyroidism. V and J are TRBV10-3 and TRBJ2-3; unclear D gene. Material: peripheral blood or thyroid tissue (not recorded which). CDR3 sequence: CATKMESDTQYF. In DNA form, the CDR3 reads TGTGCCACCAAGATGGAGTCCGATACGCAGTATTTT.